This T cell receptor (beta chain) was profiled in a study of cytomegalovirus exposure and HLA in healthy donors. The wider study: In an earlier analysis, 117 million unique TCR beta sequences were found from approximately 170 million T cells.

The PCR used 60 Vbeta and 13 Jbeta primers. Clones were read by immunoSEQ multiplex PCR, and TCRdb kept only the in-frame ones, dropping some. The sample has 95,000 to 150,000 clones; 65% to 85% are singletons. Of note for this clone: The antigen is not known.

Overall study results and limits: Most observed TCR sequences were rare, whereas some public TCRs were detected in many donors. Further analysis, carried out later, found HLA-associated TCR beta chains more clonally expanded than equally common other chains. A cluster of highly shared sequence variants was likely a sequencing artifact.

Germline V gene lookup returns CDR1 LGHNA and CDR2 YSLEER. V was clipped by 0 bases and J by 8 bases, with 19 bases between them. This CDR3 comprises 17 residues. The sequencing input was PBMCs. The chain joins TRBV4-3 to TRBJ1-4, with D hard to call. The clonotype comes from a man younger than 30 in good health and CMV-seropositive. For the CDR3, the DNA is TGCGCCAGCAGCCAAGATTACGACGGGTCCTCGGGGGAAAAACTGTTTTTT. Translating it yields CASSQDYDGSSGEKLFF.